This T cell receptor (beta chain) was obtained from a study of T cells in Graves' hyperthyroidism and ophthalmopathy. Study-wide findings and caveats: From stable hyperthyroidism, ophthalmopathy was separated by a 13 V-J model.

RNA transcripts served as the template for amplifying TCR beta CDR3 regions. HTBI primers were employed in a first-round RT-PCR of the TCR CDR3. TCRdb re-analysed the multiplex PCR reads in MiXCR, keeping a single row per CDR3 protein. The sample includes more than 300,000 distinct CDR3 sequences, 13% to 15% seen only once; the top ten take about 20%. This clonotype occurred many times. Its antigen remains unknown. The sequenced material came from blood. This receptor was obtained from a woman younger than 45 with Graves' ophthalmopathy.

CDR3 DNA sequence: TGTGCCAGCAGTTTAAGTGGGTTCGAGTGGGGACAGGGTAGGTGGGGTGAGCAGTTCTTC. Translating gives CASSLSGFEWGQGRWGEQFF. The chain links TRBV28 to TRBJ2-1, with TRBD1 matching over 9 bases. Germline assignment: CDR1 MDHEN and CDR2 SYDVKM. The CDR3 extends over 20 amino acids. J gave up 9 bases and V 2 bases, and 23 bases lay outside the gene matches.